This TCR beta chain was identified in a study of CD8 T cells in ankylosing spondylitis (dated by TCRdb to about 2017). General notes on the study: The study profiled T cell receptor beta repertoires in healthy donors and ankylosing spondylitis patients to find disease-linked TCR variants. The full study cohort was made up of over 20 ankylosing spondylitis patients and around 100 healthy donors. Peripheral blood samples were taken, and synovial fluid was additionally collected from ankylosing spondylitis patients. What the authors observed across the whole study: The disease-linked clones showed a CD8+ phenotype and occurred at relatively low frequencies in peripheral blood. Significant enrichment of the disease-linked clones was reported in matched synovial fluid samples from ankylosing spondylitis patients. Some TCR beta motif variants had previously been reported in synovial fluid and blood of reactive arthritis patients, which suggested common disease-initiation mechanisms. Blood from ankylosing spondylitis patients appeared to be characterized by a TCR beta motif made up of under ten highly homologous amino acid variants.

Sequencing used an Illumina HiSeq 2500. TCR beta libraries were prepared by quantitative 5'-RACE with molecular barcodes. In the original analysis: Disease-linked TCR variants were identified with a new computational method built on a probabilistic model of VDJ rearrangement. TCRdb itself trimmed the public reads at Q25 with fastp, ran MiXCR and retained productive beta chains. Entries that share a CDR3 protein sequence are merged under the most common genes and DNA. The V and J calls reflect TCRdb's pipeline rather than the authors' work. The sample contains fewer than 450,000 distinct CDR3 sequences, 15% to 20% of them found a single time. Of the sample, 0.95% to 1.1% is held by the ten largest clones. Details on this clonotype: The antigen this receptor binds is unknown. One base away there is no much larger clone; base qualities are not given.

For CDR1 and CDR2, the germline V gene (reference sequence) lists LNHNV and YYDKDF. Trimming costs V 0 bases and J 4 bases, and their ends lie 9 bases apart. The CDR3 sequence holds 14 residues, the cysteine and phenylalanine included. The read is trimmed to its CDR3 DNA, 42 bases read in frame from base 1. The sequenced sample consisted of blood, either unsorted or a sorted T cell fraction (not recorded which). This receptor chain uses TRBV15 and TRBJ2-5, with a tentative D gene TRBD2 over 5 matching bases. This receptor was obtained from a male donor with ankylosing spondylitis. The bases are TGTGCCACCAGCAGAGATTGGAGCGGAGAGACCCAGTACTTC. Translated, this is CATSRDWSGETQYF.